The 24 T cell receptor beta chains below come from one sample, sequenced in a study of blood T cell repertoires in COVID-19. Clones were sequenced by immunoSEQ multiplex PCR, and TCRdb holds only the in-frame ones, with some missing. The sample lists tens of thousands of clones, 60% to 85% seen once, with around 23% in the top ten. Material: peripheral blood. These receptors came from a human donor in a cohort sampled during active COVID-19.

V and J are TRBV19 and TRBJ2-2, with 12 bases fitting TRBD2. CDR1 and CDR2 (germline): LNHDA, SQIVND (reference sequence). CDR3 size: 18 residues. Trimming removed 3 bases from V and 2 bases from J; junction bases left unmatched: 7. In DNA form, the CDR3 reads TGTGCCAGTAGTATTCCCACTAGCGGGGGGCTAAACACCGGGGAGCTGTTTTTT. This encodes CASSIPTSGGLNTGELFF.

The gene calls are TRBV11-2 and TRBJ2-7; weak D call: TRBD1 (6 bases). Germline CDR1 SGHAT, CDR2 FQNNGV. V lost 0 bases and J lost 3, with 12 bases in between. The CDR3 is made up of 15 amino acids. The CDR3 DNA sequence: TGTGCCAGCAGCTTAGAATCAGGGGCGCACTACGAGCAGTACTTC. It encodes CASSLESGAHYEQYF.

The V and J genes are TRBV7-8 and TRBJ1-2; D perhaps matches TRBD1 (5 bases). Trimming took 0 bases from V and 8 from J, leaving 10 bases between them. Germline assignment: CDR1 SGHVS and CDR2 FQNEAQ. This CDR3 is built from 13 residues. Here the CDR3 reads CASSLAGAEGYTF. The CDR3 DNA reads as TGTGCCAGCAGCTTAGCAGGGGCGGAGGGCTACACCTTC.

V gene TRBV15 combines with J gene TRBJ1-2, with D perhaps matching TRBD1 (6 bases). Germline V gives CDR1 LNHNV, CDR2 YYDKDF (reference sequence). The CDR3 has 14 amino acids. The ends were cut back, 0 bases at V and 8 bases at J, with 13 bases in the middle. CDR3 amino acids: CATSRDSRGQGYTF. CDR3 in DNA: TGTGCCACCAGCAGAGACAGCCGTGGACAGGGCTACACCTTC.

The CDR3, as DNA: TGTGCCTGGAGTCCGACAGGGACCACTGAAGCTTTCTTT. It codes for CAWSPTGTTEAFF. The rearrangement links TRBV30 to TRBJ1-1; 7 bases match TRBD1. Germline V gene data show CDR1 as GTSNPN and CDR2 as SVGIG (reference sequence). CDR3 length: 13 amino acids. V lost 2 bases and J lost 4; bases outside the gene matches: 4.

V usage is TRBV5-1 and J usage is TRBJ1-1, with TRBD1 identical over 8 bases. The CDR3 length is 14 residues. The V and J ends lost 5 bases and 1 base, in that order; junction bases with no gene match: 4. Germline V CDR1 and CDR2: SGHRS, YFSETQ. The CDR3: CASREGTGNTEAFF. The DNA of the CDR3 is TGCGCCAGCAGGGAAGGGACAGGGAACACTGAAGCTTTCTTT.

CDR3 coding DNA: TGTGCCAGCAGCCGATCAGGGCAGACGAACACCGGGGAGCTGTTTTTT. Translation: CASSRSGQTNTGELFF. The rearrangement uses TRBV4-2 and TRBJ2-2; D perhaps matches TRBD1 (5 bases). V lost 4 bases, J lost 0 bases, and 12 bases lay in between. Germline V gene sequence: CDR1 LGHNA, CDR2 YNFKEQ. The CDR3 is made up of 16 amino acids.

The rearrangement uses TRBV7-2 and TRBJ2-5; TRBD2 matches at 11 bases. V lost 5 bases and J lost 1; bases outside the gene matches: 6. CDR3 length: 16 residues. Germline lookup yields CDR1 SGHTA and CDR2 FQGNSA. In DNA form, the CDR3 reads TGTGCCAGCAGCCGCGCGGGGACTAGCGGCCAAGAGACCCAGTACTTC. It is translated as CASSRAGTSGQETQYF.

J is TRBJ1-1 and V is TRBV5-6; no clear D. CDR3 length: 13 amino acids. The ends were cut back, 0 bases at V and 5 bases at J, with 8 bases in the middle. CDR1 SGHDT and CDR2 YYEEEE come from the germline V gene. The CDR3, as DNA: TGTGCCAGCAGCTTGGGAGTGAGTACTGAAGCTTTCTTT. Protein product: CASSLGVSTEAFF. The whole variable domain, remainder taken from reference TRBV5-6 and TRBJ1-1, is DAGVTQSPTHLIKTRGQQVTLRCSPKSGHDTVSWYQQALGQGPQFIFQYYEEEERQRGNFPDRFSGHQFPNYSSELNVNALLLGDSALYLCASSLGVSTEAFFGQGTRLTVV.

The CDR3 region has the DNA TGTGCCAGCAGTCCACGACTAGCGGGAGGCATCGATGAGCAGTTCTTC. It yields the protein CASSPRLAGGIDEQFF. The genes are TRBV28 and TRBJ2-1; the match to TRBD2 covers 13 bases. The V gene end was trimmed by 5 bases and the J gene end by 8 bases; junction bases not matched to a gene: 9. The V gene's germline CDR1 is MDHEN and CDR2 SYDVKM. The CDR3 consists of 16 residues.

The rearrangement links TRBV7-2 to TRBJ1-6, with D tentatively TRBD1 (6 bases). CDR1 is SGHTA, CDR2 FQGNSA, per germline. There are 15 residues in the CDR3. Trimming removed 0 bases at V and 9 bases at J, with 12 bases between. CDR3 DNA sequence: TGTGCCAGCAGCTTAGCTACAGGGCCGACTTCACCCCTCCACTTT. Its translation: CASSLATGPTSPLHF.

V and J are TRBV4-3 and TRBJ1-1; D is uncertain. This CDR3 has 16 residues. Per the germline V gene, CDR1 is LGHNA and CDR2 is YSLEER. V shed 5 bases and J shed 3 bases, with 19 bases lying between them. The CDR3 loop is CASSTQIAQEHTEAFF. The CDR3 DNA sequence: TGCGCCAGCAGCACCCAGATCGCTCAGGAACACACTGAAGCTTTCTTT.

The chain employs TRBV19 and TRBJ2-1; D is possibly TRBD1 (6 bases). CDR1 and CDR2 (germline): LNHDA, SQIVND (reference sequence). The CDR3 runs to 15 residues. V gave up 3 bases and J gave up 4 bases, with 13 bases separating them. Here the CDR3 DNA reads TGTGCCAGTAGTATTAGGCATACAGGGTACAATGAGCAGTTCTTC. Translating it yields CASSIRHTGYNEQFF. The full variable domain, completed using reference TRBV19 and TRBJ2-1, is DGGITQSPKYLFRKEGQNVTLSCEQNLNHDAMYWYRQDPGQGLRLIYYSQIVNDFQKGDIAEGYSVSREKKESFPLTVTSAQKNPTAFYLCASSIRHTGYNEQFFGPGTRLTVL.

V gene TRBV9 combines with J gene TRBJ1-2, with a weak D call TRBD1 (6 bases). This CDR3 is built from 14 residues. Per germline, CDR1 SGDLS and CDR2 YYNGEE. V lost 4 bases, J lost 6 bases, and 16 bases lay in between. CDR3 sequence reads: CASSQLGQSDGYTF. The CDR3 DNA sequence: TGTGCCAGCAGCCAACTTGGACAGTCGGATGGCTACACCTTC.

The chain recombines TRBV4-1 with TRBJ1-2, with D maybe TRBD1 (6 bases). The CDR3 contains 16 residues. Germline lookup yields CDR1 MGHRA and CDR2 YSYEKL. With 0 bases removed from V and 6 bases from J, the gap between germline ends came to 17 bases. As DNA, the CDR3 is TGCGCCAGCAGCCAAGATCACCGGGGGGCGATCCATGGCTACACCTTC. Translating it yields CASSQDHRGAIHGYTF.

This chain joins TRBV25-1 and TRBJ2-7; 11 nucleotides agree with TRBD2. The germline V gene encodes CDR1 MGHDK and CDR2 SYGVNS. This CDR3 comprises 16 residues. Germline trimming cut 3 bases from V and 0 bases from J; bases unmatched to any gene: 4. The DNA for the CDR3 is TGTGCCAGCAGTGAGACTACTAGCGGGAGCTCCTACGAGCAGTACTTC. Translating it yields CASSETTSGSSYEQYF.

The CDR3 nucleotides read TGTGCCAGCTCTCCTCAGGGACAAGGGTTCTACGAGCAGTACTTC. Translating it yields CASSPQGQGFYEQYF. The rearrangement uses TRBV18 and TRBJ2-7, with TRBD1 as a possible D gene (6 bases). V was clipped by 6 bases and J by 3 bases, with 18 bases between them. Germline V CDR1 and CDR2: KGHSH, LQKENI. This CDR3 contains 15 residues.

The gene calls are TRBV3-1 (or the pseudogene TRBV3-2) and TRBJ2-5, with TRBD2 identical over 12 bases. Germline V gene lookup returns CDR1 LGHDT and CDR2 YNNKEL (reference sequence). The CDR3 runs 15 residues. V shed 0 bases, J shed 10 bases, and the junction held 6 bases outside the gene matches. The CDR3 here is CASSQEASGGGRQYF. CDR3 DNA: TGTGCCAGCAGCCAAGAGGCTAGCGGGGGGGGGCGCCAGTACTTC.

The chain carries TRBV28 and TRBJ1-2; 8 bases agree with TRBD1. V dropped 5 bases and J dropped 4; count of bases not matched to a gene: 3. The CDR3 loop spans 13 amino acids. The germline V gene has CDR1 MDHEN and CDR2 SYDVKM. CDR3 sequence: CASSQGQAYGYTF. CDR3 coding DNA: TGTGCCAGCAGTCAGGGACAGGCCTATGGCTACACCTTC.

The chain is built from TRBV21-1 and TRBJ2-1; the table's D call, TRBD1, has no DNA check behind it. TRBV21-1 is a recognized pseudogene. This CDR3 has 17 amino acids. The CDR3 sequence is CASNPRGKGPAYNEQFF. The CDR3 coding sequence is TGTGCCAGCAACCCAAGGGGGAAGGGTCCCGCCTACAATGAGCAGTTCTTC.

The V and J genes are TRBV10-3 and TRBJ2-5; 9 bases map to TRBD1. Germline V gene sequence: CDR1 ENHRY, CDR2 SYGVKD. Trimming took 6 bases from V and 5 from J; bases not matched to a gene: 4. The CDR3 is made up of 13 amino acids. The CDR3 protein is CAISWDRVETQYF. The CDR3 nucleotides read TGTGCCATCAGCTGGGACAGGGTGGAGACCCAGTACTTC.

The rearrangement uses TRBV9 and TRBJ1-3, with a tentative D call TRBD1 (5 bases). Trimming pared 3 bases from V and 7 bases from J, leaving 14 bases between. The CDR3 extends over 14 amino acids. Germline V gives CDR1 SGDLS, CDR2 YYNGEE. The CDR3 DNA reads TGTGCCAGCAGCGCCCAAGACAGTGAGAACACCATATATTTT. The encoded protein is CASSAQDSENTIYF.

The chain uses TRBV7-9 and TRBJ1-6; 7 bases are a match to TRBD1. CDR3 length: 16 amino acids. The V gene's germline CDR1 is SEHNR and CDR2 FQNEAQ (reference sequence). Trimming removed 1 base from V and 7 bases from J; junction bases left unmatched: 7. The CDR3 bases are TGTGCCAGCAGCTTAGATCGCTCCAGGGGGAATTCACCCCTCCACTTT. Translated, it gives CASSLDRSRGNSPLHF.

This chain uses TRBV12-3 or TRBV12-4 with TRBJ2-5, with a possible D match to TRBD1 (5 bases). Between the trimmed V and J ends, which lost 4 bases and 9 bases, there was a span of 12 bases. CDR3 length: 12 residues. Written as DNA, the CDR3 is TGTGCCAGCAGTTCCTACAGGATGGCCCAGTACTTC. This translates into CASSSYRMAQYF.